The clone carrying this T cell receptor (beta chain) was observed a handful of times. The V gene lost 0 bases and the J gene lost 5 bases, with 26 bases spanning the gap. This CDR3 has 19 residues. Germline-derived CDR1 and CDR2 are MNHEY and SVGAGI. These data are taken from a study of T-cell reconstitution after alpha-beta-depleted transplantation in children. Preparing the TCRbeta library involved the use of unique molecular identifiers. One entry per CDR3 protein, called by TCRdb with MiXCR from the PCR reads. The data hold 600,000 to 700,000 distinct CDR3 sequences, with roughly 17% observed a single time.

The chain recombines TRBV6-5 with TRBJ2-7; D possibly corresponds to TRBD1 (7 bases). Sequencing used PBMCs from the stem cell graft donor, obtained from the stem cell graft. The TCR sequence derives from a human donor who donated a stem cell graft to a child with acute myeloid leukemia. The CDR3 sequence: CASSYSRGGWSGTANEQYF. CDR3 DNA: TGTGCCAGCAGTTACTCCCGAGGAGGGTGGTCCGGGACAGCAAACGAGCAGTACTTC.